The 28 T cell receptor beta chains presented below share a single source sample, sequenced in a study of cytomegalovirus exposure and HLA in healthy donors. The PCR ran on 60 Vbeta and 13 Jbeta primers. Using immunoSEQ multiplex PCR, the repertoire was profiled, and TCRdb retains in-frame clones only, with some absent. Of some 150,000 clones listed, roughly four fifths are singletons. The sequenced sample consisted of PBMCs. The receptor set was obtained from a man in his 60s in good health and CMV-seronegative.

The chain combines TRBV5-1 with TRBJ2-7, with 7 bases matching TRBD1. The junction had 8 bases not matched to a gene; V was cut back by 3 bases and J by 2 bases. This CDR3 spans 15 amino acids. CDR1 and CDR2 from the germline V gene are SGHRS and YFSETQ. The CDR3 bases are TGCGCCAGCAGCTCCACCGGGACAGCCGCCTACGAGCAGTACTTC. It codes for CASSSTGTAAYEQYF.

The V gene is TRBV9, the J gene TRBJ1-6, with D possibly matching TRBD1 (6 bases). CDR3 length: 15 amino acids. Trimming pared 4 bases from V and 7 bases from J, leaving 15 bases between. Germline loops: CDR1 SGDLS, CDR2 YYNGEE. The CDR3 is CASSPRGTVNSPLHF. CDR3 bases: TGTGCCAGCAGCCCGAGGGGGACCGTCAATTCACCCCTCCACTTT.

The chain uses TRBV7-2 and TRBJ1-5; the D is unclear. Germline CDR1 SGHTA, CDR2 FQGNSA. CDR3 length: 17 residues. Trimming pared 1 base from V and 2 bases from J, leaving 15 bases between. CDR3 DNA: TGTGCCAGCAGCTTAGAGTTTGCGGTTAGTGGCAATCAGCCCCAGCATTTT. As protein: CASSLEFAVSGNQPQHF.

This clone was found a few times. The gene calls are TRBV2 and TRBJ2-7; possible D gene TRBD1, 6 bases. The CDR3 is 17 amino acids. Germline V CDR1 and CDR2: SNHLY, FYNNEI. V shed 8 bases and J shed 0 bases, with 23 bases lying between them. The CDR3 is CASAVGKTGRASYEQYF. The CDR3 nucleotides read TGTGCCAGCGCGGTGGGGAAAACAGGGAGAGCCTCCTACGAGCAGTACTTC. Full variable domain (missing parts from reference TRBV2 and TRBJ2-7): EPEVTQTPSHQVTQMGQEVILRCVPISNHLYFYWYRQILGQKVEFLVSFYNNEISEKSEIFDDQFSVERPDGSNFTLKIRSTKLEDSAMYFCASAVGKTGRASYEQYFGPGTRLTVT.

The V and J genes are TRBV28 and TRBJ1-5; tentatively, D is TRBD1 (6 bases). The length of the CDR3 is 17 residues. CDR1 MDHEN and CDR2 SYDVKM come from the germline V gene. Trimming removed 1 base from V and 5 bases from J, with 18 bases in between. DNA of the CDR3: TGTGCCAGCAGTTTATCCCTCGGGAGGGACATTTATCAGCCCCAGCATTTT. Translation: CASSLSLGRDIYQPQHF.

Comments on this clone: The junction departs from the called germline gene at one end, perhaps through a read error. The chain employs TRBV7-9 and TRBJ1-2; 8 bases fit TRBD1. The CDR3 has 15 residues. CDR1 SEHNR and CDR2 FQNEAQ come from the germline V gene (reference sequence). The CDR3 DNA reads TGTTCCAGCAGCTTAGCATCCAGGGGGCTGCACGGCTACACCTTC. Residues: CSSSLASRGLHGYTF.

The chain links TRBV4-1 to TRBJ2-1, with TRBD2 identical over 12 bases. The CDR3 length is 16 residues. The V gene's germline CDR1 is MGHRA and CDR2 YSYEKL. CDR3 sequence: CALAGGSPLMDNEQFF. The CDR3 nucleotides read TGCGCTCTAGCGGGAGGGTCCCCCCTTATGGACAATGAGCAGTTCTTC.

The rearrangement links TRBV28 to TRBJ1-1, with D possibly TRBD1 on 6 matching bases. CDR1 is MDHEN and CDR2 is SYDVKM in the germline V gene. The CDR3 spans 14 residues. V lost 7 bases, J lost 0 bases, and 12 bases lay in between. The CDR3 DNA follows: TGTGCCAGCAACTCAGGGGTGCTGAACACTGAAGCTTTCTTT. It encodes CASNSGVLNTEAFF. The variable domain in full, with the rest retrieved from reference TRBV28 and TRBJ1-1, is DVKVTQSSRYLVKRTGEKVFLECVQDMDHENMFWYRQDPGLGLRLIYFSYDVKMKEKGDIPEGYSVSREKKERFSLILESASTNQTSMYLCASNSGVLNTEAFFGQGTRLTVV.

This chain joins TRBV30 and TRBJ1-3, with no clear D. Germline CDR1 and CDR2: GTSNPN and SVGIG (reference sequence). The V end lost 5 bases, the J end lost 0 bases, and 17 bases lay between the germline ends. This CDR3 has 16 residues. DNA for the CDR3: TGTGCCTGGCCGGGGAAAGACTGTTTCTCTGGAAACACCATATATTTT. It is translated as CAWPGKDCFSGNTIYF.

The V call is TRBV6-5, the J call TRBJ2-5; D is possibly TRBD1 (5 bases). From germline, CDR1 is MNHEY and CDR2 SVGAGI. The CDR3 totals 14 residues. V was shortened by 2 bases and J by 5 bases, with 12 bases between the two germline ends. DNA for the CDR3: TGTGCCAGCAGTTACCAAGGGGTTAAGGAGACCCAGTACTTC. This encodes CASSYQGVKETQYF.

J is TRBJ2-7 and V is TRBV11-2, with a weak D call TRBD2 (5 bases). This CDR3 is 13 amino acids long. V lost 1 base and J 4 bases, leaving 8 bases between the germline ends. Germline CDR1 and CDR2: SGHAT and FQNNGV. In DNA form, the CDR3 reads TGTGCCAGCAGCTTAGTCCGGGGTTACGAGCAGTACTTC. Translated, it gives CASSLVRGYEQYF.

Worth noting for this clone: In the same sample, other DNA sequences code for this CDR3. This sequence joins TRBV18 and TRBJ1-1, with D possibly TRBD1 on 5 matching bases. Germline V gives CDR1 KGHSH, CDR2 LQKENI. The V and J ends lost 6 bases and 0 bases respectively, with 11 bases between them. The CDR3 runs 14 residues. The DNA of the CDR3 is TGTGCCAGCTCGGGGGGGAACATGAACACTGAAGCTTTCTTT. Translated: CASSGGNMNTEAFF.

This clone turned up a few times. CDR3 in amino acids: CASSLLGQGWENTEAFF. As DNA, the CDR3 is TGTGCCAGCAGCTTGTTGGGACAGGGGTGGGAGAACACTGAAGCTTTCTTT. The chain couples TRBV5-6 to TRBJ1-1; 10 positions agree with TRBD1. Germline assignment: CDR1 SGHDT and CDR2 YYEEEE. The CDR3 loop spans 17 amino acids. Trimming took 1 base from V and 1 from J; bases not matched to a gene: 7.

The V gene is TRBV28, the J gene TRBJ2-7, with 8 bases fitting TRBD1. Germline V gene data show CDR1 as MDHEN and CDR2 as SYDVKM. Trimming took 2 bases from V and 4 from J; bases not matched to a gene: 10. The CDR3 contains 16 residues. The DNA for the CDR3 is TGTGCCAGCAGTTTAGGAGGGGCAGGGGGCCTTTACGAGCAGTACTTC. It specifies CASSLGGAGGLYEQYF.

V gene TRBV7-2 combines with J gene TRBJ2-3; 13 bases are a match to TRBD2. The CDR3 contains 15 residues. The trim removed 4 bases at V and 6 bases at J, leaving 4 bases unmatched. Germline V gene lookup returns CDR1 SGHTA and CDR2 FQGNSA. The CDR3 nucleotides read TGTGCCAGCAGCTCACTAGCGGGGGGGCGGGATACGCAGTATTTT. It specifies CASSSLAGGRDTQYF.

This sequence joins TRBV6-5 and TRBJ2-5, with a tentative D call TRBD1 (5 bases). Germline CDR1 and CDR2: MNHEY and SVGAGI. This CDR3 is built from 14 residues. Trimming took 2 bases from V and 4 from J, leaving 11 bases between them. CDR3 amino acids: CASSYSQGGETQYF. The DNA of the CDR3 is TGTGCCAGCAGTTACAGCCAGGGCGGAGAGACCCAGTACTTC.

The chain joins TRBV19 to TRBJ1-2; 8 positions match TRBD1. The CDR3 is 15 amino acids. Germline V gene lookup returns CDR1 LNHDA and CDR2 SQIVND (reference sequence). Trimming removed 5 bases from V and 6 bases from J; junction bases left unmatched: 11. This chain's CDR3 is CASSGTADRAHGYTF. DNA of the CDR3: TGTGCCAGTAGTGGAACTGCGGACAGGGCCCATGGCTACACCTTC. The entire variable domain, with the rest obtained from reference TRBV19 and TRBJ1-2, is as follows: DGGITQSPKYLFRKEGQNVTLSCEQNLNHDAMYWYRQDPGQGLRLIYYSQIVNDFQKGDIAEGYSVSREKKESFPLTVTSAQKNPTAFYLCASSGTADRAHGYTFGSGTRLTVV.

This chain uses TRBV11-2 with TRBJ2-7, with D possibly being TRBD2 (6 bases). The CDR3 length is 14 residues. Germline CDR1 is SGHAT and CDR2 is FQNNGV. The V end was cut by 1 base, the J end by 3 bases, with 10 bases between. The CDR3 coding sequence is TGTGCCAGCAGCTTAGTACCGGGACTCTACGAGCAGTACTTC. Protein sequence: CASSLVPGLYEQYF. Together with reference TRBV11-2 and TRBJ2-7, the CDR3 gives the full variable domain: EAGVAQSPRYKIIEKRQSVAFWCNPISGHATLYWYQQILGQGPKLLIQFQNNGVVDDSQLPKDRFSAERLKGVDSTLKIQPAKLEDSAVYLCASSLVPGLYEQYFGPGTRLTVT.

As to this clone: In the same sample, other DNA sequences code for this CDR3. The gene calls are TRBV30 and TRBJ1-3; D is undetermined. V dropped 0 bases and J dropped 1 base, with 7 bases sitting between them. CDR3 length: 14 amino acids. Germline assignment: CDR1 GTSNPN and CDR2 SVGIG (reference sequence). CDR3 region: CAWSVRGSGNTIYF. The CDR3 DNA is TGTGCCTGGAGTGTACGGGGATCTGGAAACACCATATATTTT. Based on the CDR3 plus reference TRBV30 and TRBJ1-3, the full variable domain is SQTIHQWPATLVQPVGSPLSLECTVEGTSNPNLYWYRQAAGRGLQLLFYSVGIGQISSEVPQNLSASRPQDRQFILSSKKLLLSDSGFYLCAWSVRGSGNTIYFGEGSWLTVV.

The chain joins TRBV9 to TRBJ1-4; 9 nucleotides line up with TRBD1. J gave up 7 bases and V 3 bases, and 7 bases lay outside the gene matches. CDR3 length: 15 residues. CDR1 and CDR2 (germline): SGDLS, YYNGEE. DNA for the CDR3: TGTGCCAGCAGCGGAAGGGGACAGGGAGGTGAAAAACTGTTTTTT. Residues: CASSGRGQGGEKLFF. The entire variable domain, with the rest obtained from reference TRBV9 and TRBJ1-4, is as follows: DSGVTQTPKHLITATGQRVTLRCSPRSGDLSVYWYQQSLDQGLQFLIQYYNGEERAKGNILERFSAQQFPDLHSELNLSSLELGDSALYFCASSGRGQGGEKLFFGSGTQLSVL.

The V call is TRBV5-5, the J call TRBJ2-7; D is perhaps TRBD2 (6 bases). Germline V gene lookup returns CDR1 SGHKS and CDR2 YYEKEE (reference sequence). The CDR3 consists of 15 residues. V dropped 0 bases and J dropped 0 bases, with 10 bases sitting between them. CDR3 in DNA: TGTGCCAGCAGCTTGGGGCCGACTAGCTCCTACGAGCAGTACTTC. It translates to CASSLGPTSSYEQYF.

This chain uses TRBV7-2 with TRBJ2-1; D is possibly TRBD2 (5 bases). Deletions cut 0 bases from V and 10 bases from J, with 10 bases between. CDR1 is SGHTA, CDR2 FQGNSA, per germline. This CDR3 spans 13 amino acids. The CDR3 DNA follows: TGTGCCAGCAGCTTAGCCACTAGTGGGGAGCAGTTCTTC. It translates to CASSLATSGEQFF.

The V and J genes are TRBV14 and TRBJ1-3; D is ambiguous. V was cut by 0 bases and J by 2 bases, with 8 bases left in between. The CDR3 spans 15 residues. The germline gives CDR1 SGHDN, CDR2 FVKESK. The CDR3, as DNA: TGTGCCAGCAGCCAAGATCATACGGCTGGAAACACCATATATTTT. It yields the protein CASSQDHTAGNTIYF.

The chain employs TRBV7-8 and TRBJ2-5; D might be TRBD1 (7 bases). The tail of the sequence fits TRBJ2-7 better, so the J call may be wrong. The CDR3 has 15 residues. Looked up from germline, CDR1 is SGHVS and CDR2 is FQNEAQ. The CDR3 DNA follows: TGTGCCAGCAACCCCCGGCGGGGACAGAATTACGAGCAGTACTTC. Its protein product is CASNPRRGQNYEQYF.

CDR3 in amino acids: CASSPSGGGRKGQYF. CDR3 DNA sequence: TGTGCCAGCAGCCCCTCTGGCGGAGGCAGGAAGGGACAGTACTTC. V and J are TRBV9 and TRBJ2-5; the D gene is possibly TRBD2 (5 bases). With 4 bases removed from V and 11 bases from J, the gap between germline ends came to 24 bases. This CDR3 contains 15 residues. CDR1 is SGDLS, CDR2 YYNGEE, per germline. Based on the CDR3 plus reference TRBV9 and TRBJ2-5, the full variable domain is DSGVTQTPKHLITATGQRVTLRCSPRSGDLSVYWYQQSLDQGLQFLIQYYNGEERAKGNILERFSAQQFPDLHSELNLSSLELGDSALYFCASSPSGGGRKGQYFGPGTRLLVL.

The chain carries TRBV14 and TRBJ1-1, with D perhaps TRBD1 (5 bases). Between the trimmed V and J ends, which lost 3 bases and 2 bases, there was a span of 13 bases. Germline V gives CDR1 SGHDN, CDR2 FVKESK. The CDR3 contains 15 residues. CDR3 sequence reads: CASSQMYGGNTEAFF. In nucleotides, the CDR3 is TGTGCCAGCAGCCAGATGTACGGGGGTAACACTGAAGCTTTCTTT. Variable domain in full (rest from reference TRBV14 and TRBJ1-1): EAGVTQFPSHSVIEKGQTVTLRCDPISGHDNLYWYRRVMGKEIKFLLHFVKESKQDESGMPNNRFLAERTGGTYSTLKVQPAELEDSGVYFCASSQMYGGNTEAFFGQGTRLTVV.

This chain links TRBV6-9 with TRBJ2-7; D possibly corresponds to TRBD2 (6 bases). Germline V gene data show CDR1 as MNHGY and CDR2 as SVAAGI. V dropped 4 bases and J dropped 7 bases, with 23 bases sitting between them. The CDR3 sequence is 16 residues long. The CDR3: CASSSLKGRPGVEQYF. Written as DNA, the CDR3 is TGTGCCAGCAGTTCGTTGAAGGGACGGCCGGGGGTAGAGCAGTACTTC.

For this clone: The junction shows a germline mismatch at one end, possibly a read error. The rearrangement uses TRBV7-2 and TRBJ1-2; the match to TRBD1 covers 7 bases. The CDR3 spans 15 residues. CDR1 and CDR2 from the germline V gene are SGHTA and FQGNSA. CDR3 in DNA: TGTGCCAGCAGCATAGCAGGGGGAAGGGGCTATGGCTACACCTTC. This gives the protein CASSIAGGRGYGYTF.